The 30 T cell receptor beta chains below were found in one sample sequenced in a study of CD8 T cells in Susac syndrome. RNA in amounts of roughly 0.45 to 1 ug was reverse transcribed with random hexamers. MiXCR was run by TCRdb on the immunoSEQ multiplex PCR reads, yielding one entry per CDR3 protein. This table has 150,000 or so distinct CDR3 sequences, just under 97% appearing once. Specimen: CD8+ T cells from PBMCs. The receptor source for this set is a human donor with multiple sclerosis.

V gene TRBV27 combines with J gene TRBJ2-2; 9 positions match TRBD1. CDR1 and CDR2 (germline): MNHEY, SMNVEV (reference sequence). With 5 bases clipped from V and 6 bases from J, the junction kept 7 bases outside the gene matches. The CDR3 length is 15 residues. The chain's CDR3 is CASSLRDRVPGELFF. CDR3 nucleotide sequence: TGTGCCAGCAGTCTCCGGGACAGGGTCCCCGGGGAGCTGTTTTTT.

This chain links TRBV6-2 or TRBV6-3 with TRBJ2-1, with 11 positions matching TRBD2. The V gene end was trimmed by 7 bases and the J gene end by 3 bases; junction bases not matched to a gene: 8. This CDR3 has 16 residues. Germline CDR1 MNHEY, CDR2 SVGEGT. The CDR3 loop reads CASTQSLAGDYNEQFF. The CDR3 DNA follows: TGTGCCAGCACCCAATCACTAGCGGGGGACTACAATGAGCAGTTCTTC.

The rearrangement joins TRBV27 to TRBJ1-2; possibly TRBD1 for D (5 bases). The CDR3 sequence is 14 residues long. CDR1 and CDR2 (germline): MNHEY, SMNVEV (reference sequence). Trimming left V 2 bases short and J 7 bases short, with 14 bases between. In nucleotides, the CDR3 is TGTGCCAGCAGTTTACGAGGACAACTACTTGGCTACACCTTC. Translation gives CASSLRGQLLGYTF.

The chain has TRBV29-1 and TRBJ2-3, with D possibly TRBD2 on 5 matching bases. Germline V gene data show CDR1 as SQVTM and CDR2 as ANQGSEA. The CDR3 is 14 amino acids. V dropped 3 bases and J dropped 6 bases, with 16 bases sitting between them. CDR3 protein: CSVDKATTEDTQYF. In nucleotides, the CDR3 is TGCAGCGTTGACAAGGCGACTACAGAGGATACGCAGTATTTT.

The genes are TRBV7-9 and TRBJ1-2, with a possible D match to TRBD1 (5 bases). The CDR3 has 13 amino acids. Germline-derived CDR1 and CDR2 are SEHNR and FQNEAQ (reference sequence). V lost 5 bases and J lost 6, with 13 bases in between. The CDR3 DNA reads TGTGCCAGCAGCCGCTTTACCAGGGATGGCTACACCTTC. It encodes CASSRFTRDGYTF.

The V gene is TRBV3-1, the J gene TRBJ2-1, with a tentative D call TRBD2 (5 bases). Between the trimmed V and J ends, which lost 1 base and 0 bases, there was a span of 10 bases. Germline CDR1 and CDR2: LGHDT and YNNKEL (reference sequence). This CDR3 has 16 residues. CDR3 coding DNA: TGTGCCAGCAGCCAAGTCAAGCGGAGCTCCTACAATGAGCAGTTCTTC. The encoded protein is CASSQVKRSSYNEQFF.

CDR3 sequence (DNA): TGCAGCGTCTCCGGGACAGGGGGCGTAGACGAGCAGTACTTC. Residues: CSVSGTGGVDEQYF. This chain joins TRBV29-1 and TRBJ2-7; 12 bases align to TRBD1. This CDR3 has 14 residues. Trimming at V came to 6 bases and at J to 5 bases, leaving 8 bases not matched to a gene. In germline, CDR1 is SQVTM, CDR2 ANQGSEA.

V gene TRBV28 combines with J gene TRBJ1-5; no firm D call. The CDR3 sequence is 14 residues long. Germline V gene lookup returns CDR1 MDHEN and CDR2 SYDVKM. V was trimmed by 5 bases and J by 2 bases, leaving 10 bases between them. CDR3 coding DNA: TGTGCCAGCAGTCTATTTGGAGGCAATCAGCCCCAGCATTTT. It translates to CASSLFGGNQPQHF. Using reference TRBV28 and TRBJ1-5 for the parts outside the CDR3, the full variable domain is DVKVTQSSRYLVKRTGEKVFLECVQDMDHENMFWYRQDPGLGLRLIYFSYDVKMKEKGDIPEGYSVSREKKERFSLILESASTNQTSMYLCASSLFGGNQPQHFGDGTRLSIL.

The chain uses TRBV27 and TRBJ2-1; unclear D gene. The germline V and J ends were trimmed by 2 bases and 12 bases, with 14 bases remaining between them. Germline assignment: CDR1 MNHEY and CDR2 SMNVEV (reference sequence). The CDR3 is 13 residues long. This CDR3 is CASSLSFGSPQFF. The CDR3 DNA is TGTGCCAGCAGTTTAAGCTTCGGGTCTCCGCAGTTCTTC.

The V and J genes are TRBV27 and TRBJ2-7; D is possibly TRBD1 or TRBD2 (5 bases each). V was trimmed by 1 base and J by 0 bases, leaving 10 bases between them. From germline, CDR1 is MNHEY and CDR2 SMNVEV (reference sequence). The CDR3 sequence is 15 residues long. The CDR3 is CASSLYGTDSYEQYF. DNA for the CDR3: TGTGCCAGCAGTTTATATGGGACGGACTCCTACGAGCAGTACTTC.

V usage is TRBV30 and J usage is TRBJ2-5; no firm D call. Between the trimmed V and J ends, which lost 0 bases and 5 bases, there was a span of 10 bases. The CDR3 consists of 13 residues. CDR1 is GTSNPN and CDR2 is SVGIG in the germline V gene (reference sequence). The CDR3 DNA is TGTGCCTGGAGTGTACTCGGCATGGAGACCCAGTACTTC. It encodes CAWSVLGMETQYF.

V and J are TRBV23-1 and TRBJ1-1; D is unclear. TRBV23-1 is an ORF; its function is uncertain. The CDR3 runs 11 residues. Trimming left V 11 bases short and J 1 base short, with 8 bases between. The DNA of the CDR3 is TGCGCCCCCCGGGAGAACACTGAAGCTTTCTTT. It specifies CAPRENTEAFF.

The chain joins TRBV1 to TRBJ2-7; the table's D gene call, TRBD1, was not cross checked with the DNA. TRBV1 is labeled a pseudogene. The CDR3 runs to 14 residues. Written as DNA, the CDR3 is TGCACCAGCAGCCAACCCGGGACACAGTACGAGCAGTACGTC. This translates into CTSSQPGTQYEQYV.

This sequence joins TRBV19 and TRBJ2-1; D is perhaps TRBD2 (6 bases). V was cut by 9 bases and J by 0 bases, with 15 bases left in between. The CDR3 totals 15 residues. Germline assignment: CDR1 LNHDA and CDR2 SQIVND (reference sequence). In nucleotides, the CDR3 is TGTGCCAGCCGCCCGGCGGGGAGCTCCTACAATGAGCAGTTCTTC. Translating it yields CASRPAGSSYNEQFF.

The chain uses TRBV5-1 and TRBJ1-5, with D uncertain. The V gene lost 0 bases and the J gene lost 7 bases, with 11 bases spanning the gap. CDR3 length: 14 amino acids. Germline V gene lookup returns CDR1 SGHRS and CDR2 YFSETQ. The CDR3 DNA sequence: TGCGCCAGCAGCTTGGAACGGGGAGGACAGCCCCAGCATTTT. This codes for CASSLERGGQPQHF.

V usage is TRBV6-4 and J usage is TRBJ1-5; tentative D call: TRBD1 (5 bases). From germline, CDR1 is MRHNA and CDR2 SNTAGT. The CDR3 consists of 15 residues. The V and J ends lost 10 bases and 5 bases respectively, with 21 bases between them. The DNA of the CDR3 is TGTGCCACCAGCGAGGAGGGGCGTCCCCATCAGCCCCAGCATTTT. This gives the protein CATSEEGRPHQPQHF.

The chain joins TRBV24-1 to TRBJ2-1; 8 bases are a match to TRBD1. The CDR3 sequence is 16 residues long. The junction had 7 bases not matched to a gene; V was cut back by 4 bases and J by 3 bases. Germline V gene lookup returns CDR1 KGHDR and CDR2 SFDVKD. The CDR3, as DNA: TGTGCCACCAGTGAAGCCGGGACAGGAGGCTACAATGAGCAGTTCTTC. Protein: CATSEAGTGGYNEQFF.

The chain combines TRBV5-6 with TRBJ2-7, with D possibly TRBD2 on 5 matching bases. V shed 1 base and J shed 5 bases, with 10 bases lying between them. The CDR3 contains 13 residues. Germline V lookup: CDR1 SGHDT, CDR2 YYEEEE. Here the CDR3 DNA reads TGTGCCAGCAGCTTGACGGGAAGGAACGAGCAGTACGTC. Its protein product is CASSLTGRNEQYV.

The chain links TRBV7-9 to TRBJ1-2, with 8 bases fitting TRBD1. The CDR3 spans 16 residues. Germline CDR1 and CDR2: SEHNR and FQNEAQ (reference sequence). The V and J ends lost 5 bases and 7 bases, in that order; junction bases with no gene match: 15. The DNA of the CDR3 is TGTGCCAGCAGCCAGCTGTTCGGACAGGGAGAAGTTGGCTACACCTTC. Protein: CASSQLFGQGEVGYTF.

This chain links TRBV7-9 with TRBJ1-5; 7 bases are a match to TRBD1. Trimming removed 5 bases from V and 7 bases from J; junction bases left unmatched: 5. This CDR3 comprises 13 residues. Germline values: CDR1 SEHNR, CDR2 FQNEAQ (reference sequence). CDR3 region: CASSGSRGQPQHF. CDR3 sequence (DNA): TGTGCCAGCAGCGGCAGCAGGGGGCAGCCCCAGCATTTT.

This clonotype was observed once. The rearrangement uses TRBV7-9 and TRBJ2-7, with TRBD1 identical over 7 bases. CDR1 is SEHNR, CDR2 FQNEAQ, per germline (reference sequence). CDR3 length: 14 amino acids. The junction had 6 bases not matched to a gene; V was cut back by 4 bases and J by 3 bases. The CDR3: CASSSGQGVYEQYF. The CDR3 bases are TGTGCCAGCAGCTCAGGGCAGGGGGTCTACGAGCAGTACTTC.

The chain joins TRBV6-1 to TRBJ1-2, with 8 positions matching TRBD1. Germline trimming cut 5 bases from V and 3 bases from J; bases unmatched to any gene: 11. The V gene's germline CDR1 is MNHNS and CDR2 SASEGT. CDR3 length: 16 amino acids. The CDR3 DNA reads as TGTGCCAGCAGTCCCAACCCCGGGACAGGACACTATGGCTACACCTTC. Translation gives CASSPNPGTGHYGYTF.

This chain uses TRBV5-1 with TRBJ2-5, with 8 bases matching TRBD2. Germline assignment: CDR1 SGHRS and CDR2 YFSETQ. The CDR3 extends over 15 amino acids. Trimming removed 5 bases from V and 2 bases from J; junction bases left unmatched: 8. CDR3: CASRTGLGTQETQYF. The CDR3, as DNA: TGCGCCAGCAGGACGGGACTAGGCACGCAAGAGACCCAGTACTTC.

The V and J genes are TRBV12-5 and TRBJ1-5; TRBD1 might be the D (6 bases). From germline, CDR1 is LGHNT and CDR2 FRNRAP. The CDR3 has 14 amino acids. Trimming took 6 bases from V and 6 from J, leaving 15 bases between them. Written as DNA, the CDR3 is TGTGCTAGTGGGGAAGGGACATTAGGTCAGCCCCAGCATTTT. Amino acid sequence: CASGEGTLGQPQHF.

The rearrangement joins TRBV7-9 to TRBJ2-5; D remains unclear. Trimming took off 5 bases at V and 5 bases at J, with 12 bases between the two ends. The CDR3 spans 13 residues. The V gene's germline CDR1 is SEHNR and CDR2 FQNEAQ (reference sequence). The CDR3 nucleotides read TGTGCCAGCAGCGCAGTGATCGAGGAGACCCAGTACTTC. Protein product: CASSAVIEETQYF. The full variable domain, in which reference TRBV7-9 and TRBJ2-5 provide the parts outside the CDR3, is DTGVSQNPRHKITKRGQNVTFRCDPISEHNRLYWYRQTLGQGPEFLTYFQNEAQLEKSRLLSDRFSAERPKGSFSTLEIQRTEQGDSAMYLCASSAVIEETQYFGPGTRLLVL.

The gene calls are TRBV19 and TRBJ2-7; D may correspond to TRBD1 or TRBD2 (5 bases each). The ends were cut back, 4 bases at V and 2 bases at J, with 12 bases in the middle. CDR1 and CDR2 (germline): LNHDA, SQIVND (reference sequence). This CDR3 has 14 residues. This CDR3 is CASSTRGGTYEQYF. CDR3 nucleotides: TGTGCCAGTAGTACCCGGGGCGGAACCTACGAGCAGTACTTC.

The gene calls are TRBV4-1 and TRBJ1-1; D is possibly TRBD1 (5 bases). The CDR3 runs to 15 residues. Per the germline V gene, CDR1 is MGHRA and CDR2 is YSYEKL. The V end lost 5 bases, the J end lost 1 base, and 14 bases lay between the germline ends. CDR3 coding DNA: TGCGCCAGCAGCGCCCAAGGCAGGGAGAACACTGAAGCTTTCTTT. This translates into CASSAQGRENTEAFF.

This rearrangement joins TRBV6-2 or TRBV6-3 to TRBJ2-7; D not certain. From germline, CDR1 is MNHEY and CDR2 SVGEGT. V lost 5 bases and J lost 5, with 10 bases in between. This CDR3 is built from 12 residues. The CDR3: CASSRTVNEQYV. In nucleotides, the CDR3 is TGTGCCAGCAGTCGGACGGTGAACGAGCAGTACGTC.

The genes are TRBV27 and TRBJ2-3; no firm D call. Germline-derived CDR1 and CDR2 are MNHEY and SMNVEV (reference sequence). Trimming took off 8 bases at V and 0 bases at J, with 9 bases between the two ends. This CDR3 region has 13 residues. The CDR3 loop is CASGAESTDTQYF. The CDR3 DNA reads TGTGCCAGCGGCGCGGAAAGCACAGATACGCAGTATTTT.

The chain uses TRBV7-2 and TRBJ2-1; D is unresolved. The CDR3 contains 15 residues. The germline V gene encodes CDR1 SGHTA and CDR2 FQGNSA. Trimming took off 5 bases at V and 0 bases at J, with 11 bases between the two ends. For the CDR3, the DNA is TGTGCCAGCAGCGCGGTGGGCTTCTCCTACAATGAGCAGTTCTTC. This codes for CASSAVGFSYNEQFF. Using reference TRBV7-2 and TRBJ2-1 for the parts outside the CDR3, the full variable domain is GAGVSQSPSNKVTEKGKDVELRCDPISGHTALYWYRQSLGQGLEFLIYFQGNSAPDKSGLPSDRFSAERTGGSVSTLTIQRTQQEDSAVYLCASSAVGFSYNEQFFGPGTRLTVL.